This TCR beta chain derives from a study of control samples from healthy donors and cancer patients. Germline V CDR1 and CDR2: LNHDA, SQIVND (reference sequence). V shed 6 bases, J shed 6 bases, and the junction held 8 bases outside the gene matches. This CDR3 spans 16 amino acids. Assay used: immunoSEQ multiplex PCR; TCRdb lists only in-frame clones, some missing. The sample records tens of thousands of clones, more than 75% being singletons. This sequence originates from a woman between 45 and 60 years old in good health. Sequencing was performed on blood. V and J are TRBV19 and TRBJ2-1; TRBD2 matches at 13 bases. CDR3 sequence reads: CASSPPLAGGLNEQFF. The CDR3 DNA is TGTGCCAGTAGCCCTCCACTAGCGGGAGGGCTCAATGAGCAGTTCTTC.